The clone carrying this T cell receptor (beta chain) was seen only a few times. What it recognizes is unknown. Trimming cost V 5 bases and J 0 bases, with 10 bases left between them. CDR3 length: 15 residues. In TCRdb, the RT-PCR reads were re-called with MiXCR into one record per CDR3 protein. The repertoire holds 400,000 to 550,000 distinct CDR3 sequences, around 25% seen once, with under 2.5% in the top ten. This record belongs to a study of response to subunit inactivated influenza vaccine. Study results and caveats: That few new T cells are recruited by each seasonal influenza vaccination was the authors' suggestion.

The chain employs TRBV12-3 or TRBV12-4 and TRBJ1-4; no clear D gene. The sample consisted of CD4+ T cells sorted from PBMCs, taken around 5 days after vaccination. This sequence was found in a man aged 50 to 60 who received an inactivated influenza vaccine. The CDR3 DNA is TGTGCCAGCAGTCTGCACACCGCAACTAATGAAAAACTGTTTTTT. Amino acid sequence: CASSLHTATNEKLFF.